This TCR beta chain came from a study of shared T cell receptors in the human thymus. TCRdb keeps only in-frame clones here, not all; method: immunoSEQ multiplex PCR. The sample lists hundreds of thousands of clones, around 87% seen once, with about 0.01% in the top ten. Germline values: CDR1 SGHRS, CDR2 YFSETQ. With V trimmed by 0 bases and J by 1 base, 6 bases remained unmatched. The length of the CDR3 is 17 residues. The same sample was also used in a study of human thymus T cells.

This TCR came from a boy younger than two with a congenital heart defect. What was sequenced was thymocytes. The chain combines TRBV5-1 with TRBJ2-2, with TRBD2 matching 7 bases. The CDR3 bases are TGCGCCAGCAGCTTGGAGTTAATAGCGGGGAACACCGGGGAGCTGTTTTTT. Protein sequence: CASSLELIAGNTGELFF.